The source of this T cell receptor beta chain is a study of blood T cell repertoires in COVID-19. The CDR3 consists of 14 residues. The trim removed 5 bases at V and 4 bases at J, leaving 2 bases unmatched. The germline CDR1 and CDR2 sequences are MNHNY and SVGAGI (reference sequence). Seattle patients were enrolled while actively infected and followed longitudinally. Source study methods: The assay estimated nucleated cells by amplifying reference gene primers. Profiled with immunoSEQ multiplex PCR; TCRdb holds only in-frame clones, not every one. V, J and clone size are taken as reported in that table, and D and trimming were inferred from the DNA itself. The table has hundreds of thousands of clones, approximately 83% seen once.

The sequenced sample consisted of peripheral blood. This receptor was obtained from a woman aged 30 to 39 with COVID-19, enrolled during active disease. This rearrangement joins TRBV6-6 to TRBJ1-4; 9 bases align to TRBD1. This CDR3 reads CASSHRGLNEKLFF. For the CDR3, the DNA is TGTGCCAGCAGTCACAGGGGGCTTAATGAAAAACTGTTTTTT.